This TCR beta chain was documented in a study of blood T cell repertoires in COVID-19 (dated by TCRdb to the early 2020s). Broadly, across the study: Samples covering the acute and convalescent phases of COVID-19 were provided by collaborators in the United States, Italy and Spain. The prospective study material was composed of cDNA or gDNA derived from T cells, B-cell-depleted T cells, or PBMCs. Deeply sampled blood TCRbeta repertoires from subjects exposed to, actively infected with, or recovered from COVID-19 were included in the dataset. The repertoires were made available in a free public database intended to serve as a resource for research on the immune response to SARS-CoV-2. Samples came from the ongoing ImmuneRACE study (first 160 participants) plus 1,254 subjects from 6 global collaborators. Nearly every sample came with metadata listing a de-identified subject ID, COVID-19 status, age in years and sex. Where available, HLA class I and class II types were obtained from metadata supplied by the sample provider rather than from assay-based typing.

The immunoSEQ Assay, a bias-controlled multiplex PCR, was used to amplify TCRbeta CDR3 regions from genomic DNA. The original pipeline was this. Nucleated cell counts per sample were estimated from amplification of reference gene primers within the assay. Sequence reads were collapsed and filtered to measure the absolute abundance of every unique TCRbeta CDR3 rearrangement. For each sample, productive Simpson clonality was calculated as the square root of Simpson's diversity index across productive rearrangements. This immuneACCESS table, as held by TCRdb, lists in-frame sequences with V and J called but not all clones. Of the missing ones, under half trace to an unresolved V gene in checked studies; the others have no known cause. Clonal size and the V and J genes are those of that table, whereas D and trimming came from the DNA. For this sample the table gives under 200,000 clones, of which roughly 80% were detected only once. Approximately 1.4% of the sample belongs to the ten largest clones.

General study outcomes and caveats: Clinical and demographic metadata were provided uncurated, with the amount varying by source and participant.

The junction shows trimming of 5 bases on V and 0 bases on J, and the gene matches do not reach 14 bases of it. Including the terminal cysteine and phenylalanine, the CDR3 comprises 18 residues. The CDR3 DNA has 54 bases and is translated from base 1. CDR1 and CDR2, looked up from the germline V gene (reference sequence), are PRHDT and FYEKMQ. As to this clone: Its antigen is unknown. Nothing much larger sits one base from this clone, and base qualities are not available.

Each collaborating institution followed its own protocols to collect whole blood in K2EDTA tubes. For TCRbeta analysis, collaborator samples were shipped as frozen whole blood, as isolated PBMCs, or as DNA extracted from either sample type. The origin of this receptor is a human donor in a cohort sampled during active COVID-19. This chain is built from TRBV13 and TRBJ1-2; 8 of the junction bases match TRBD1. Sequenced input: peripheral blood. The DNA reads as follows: TGTGCCAGCAGCCCGCGCCCCGTCGGACAGGGAGCTAACTATGGCTACACCTTC. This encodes CASSPRPVGQGANYGYTF.